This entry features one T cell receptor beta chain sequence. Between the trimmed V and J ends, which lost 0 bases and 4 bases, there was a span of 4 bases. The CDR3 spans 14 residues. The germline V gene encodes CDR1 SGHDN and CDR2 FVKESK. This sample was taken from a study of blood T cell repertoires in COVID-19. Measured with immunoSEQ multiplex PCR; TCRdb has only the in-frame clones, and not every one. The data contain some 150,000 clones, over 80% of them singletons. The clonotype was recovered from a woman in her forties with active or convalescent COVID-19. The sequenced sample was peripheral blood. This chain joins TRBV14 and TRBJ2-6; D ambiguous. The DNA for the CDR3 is TGTGCCAGCAGCCAAGATCCAGGGGCCAACGTCCTGACTTTC. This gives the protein CASSQDPGANVLTF.